A single sample is the source of the 19 T cell receptor beta chains below, sequenced in a study of T cell responses to AZD1222 COVID-19 vaccine. The protocol was immunoSEQ multiplex PCR, while the TCRdb copy is restricted to in-frame clones and leaves out a portion. The sample holds tens of thousands of clones, about 89% seen once. Sequencing was performed on peripheral blood, taken 28 days after the second AZD1222 dose. These receptors were collected from an adult who received the AZD1222 COVID-19 vaccine.

The chain joins TRBV3-1 (or the pseudogene TRBV3-2) to TRBJ1-2; D is unresolved. The V and J ends lost 5 bases and 4 bases respectively, with 11 bases between them. Germline CDR1 is LGHDT and CDR2 is YNNKEL (reference sequence). The CDR3 has 13 amino acids. For the CDR3, the DNA is TGTGCCAGCAGCGCCTACACTTTCTATGGCTACACCTTC. The encoded protein is CASSAYTFYGYTF.

The chain joins TRBV15 to TRBJ2-5; 8 bases align to TRBD1. In germline, CDR1 is LNHNV, CDR2 YYDKDF (reference sequence). J was trimmed by 2 bases and V by 1 base; bases with no gene match: 3. This CDR3 contains 15 residues. In nucleotides, the CDR3 is TGTGCCACCAGCAGAGGACAGGGGACACAAGAGACCCAGTACTTC. Protein sequence: CATSRGQGTQETQYF.

This clone occurred once. The chain recombines TRBV7-2 with TRBJ2-1, with D perhaps given as TRBD1 or TRBD2 (5 bases each). V lost 4 bases and J 0 bases, leaving 16 bases between the germline ends. CDR1 is SGHTA and CDR2 is FQGNSA in the germline V gene. This CDR3 comprises 17 residues. CDR3 nucleotide sequence: TGTGCCAGCAGCTCCGATTCATCTGGGACCTCCTACAATGAGCAGTTCTTC. It encodes CASSSDSSGTSYNEQFF.

The rearrangement links TRBV29-1 to TRBJ1-1, with 10 positions matching TRBD1. Per germline, CDR1 SQVTM and CDR2 ANQGSEA. CDR3 size: 16 residues. The CDR3 is CTPFLAGTGVDTEAFF. In DNA, the CDR3 is TGCACCCCGTTCCTCGCCGGGACAGGGGTGGACACTGAAGCTTTCTTT.

This chain connects TRBV19 to TRBJ1-1, with unresolved D. The CDR3 spans 16 residues. Trimming stripped 5 bases from V and 4 bases from J, with 20 bases between. Per germline, CDR1 LNHDA and CDR2 SQIVND (reference sequence). The CDR3 DNA reads TGTGCCAGTAGTGATCCAGGTCGGGCCGCGGGCACTGAAGCTTTCTTT. It yields the protein CASSDPGRAAGTEAFF.

This sequence joins TRBV6-5 and TRBJ1-2; maybe TRBD1 (6 bases). V shed 6 bases and J shed 4 bases, with 18 bases lying between them. Germline V CDR1 and CDR2: MNHEY, SVGAGI. The CDR3 totals 15 residues. The CDR3 nucleotides are TGTGCCAGCAGCCCGGACAGAAGCTCGGCCTATGGCTACACCTTC. Its translation: CASSPDRSSAYGYTF.

The V call is TRBV19, the J call TRBJ1-6; TRBD1 matches at 8 bases. This CDR3 is 14 amino acids long. Germline values: CDR1 LNHDA, CDR2 SQIVND (reference sequence). J was trimmed by 10 bases and V by 3 bases; bases with no gene match: 5. The CDR3 region has the DNA TGTGCCAGTAGTATGGGTGACAGGGGCTCACCCCTCCACTTT. This gives the protein CASSMGDRGSPLHF.

The chain is built from TRBV5-1 and TRBJ2-7; TRBD2 is a possible D gene (5 bases). V lost 2 bases and J lost 0, with 9 bases in between. CDR3 length equals 14 residues. The V gene's germline CDR1 is SGHRS and CDR2 YFSETQ. CDR3 protein: CASSFEGDSYEQYF. DNA of the CDR3: TGCGCCAGCAGCTTTGAGGGCGACTCCTACGAGCAGTACTTC.

The CDR3 loop reads CASSFQAGNYNEQFF. CDR3 nucleotide sequence: TGTGCCAGCAGCTTCCAAGCGGGAAACTACAATGAGCAGTTCTTC. The rearrangement uses TRBV7-2 and TRBJ2-1, with 7 nucleotides matching TRBD2. The ends lost 3 bases at V and 3 bases at J; junction bases unmatched: 5. The V gene's germline CDR1 is SGHTA and CDR2 FQGNSA. The CDR3 length is 15 residues.

This CDR3 is CASSSGTGAYGYTF. CDR3 coding DNA: TGTGCCAGTAGTTCCGGGACAGGGGCCTATGGCTACACCTTC. The chain uses TRBV19 and TRBJ1-2; 10 bases are a match to TRBD1. There are 14 residues in the CDR3. Trimming cost V 5 bases and J 4 bases; bases outside gene matches: 4. The germline V gene has CDR1 LNHDA and CDR2 SQIVND (reference sequence).

The genes are TRBV18 and TRBJ1-3; D perhaps matches TRBD1 (5 bases). The germline gives CDR1 KGHSH, CDR2 LQKENI. CDR3 length: 14 residues. Trimming left V 9 bases short and J 0 bases short, with 12 bases between. The CDR3 nucleotides read TGTGCCAGTACACCAGGGACCTCTGGAAACACCATATATTTT. This translates into CASTPGTSGNTIYF.

The chain links TRBV2 to TRBJ1-2; possible D gene TRBD1, 5 bases. V dropped 0 bases and J dropped 8 bases, with 13 bases sitting between them. CDR1 and CDR2 (germline): SNHLY, FYNNEI. The CDR3 extends over 14 amino acids. CDR3 sequence (DNA): TGTGCCAGCAGTGAAGCGCTTCGGGGGTACGGCTACACCTTC. This codes for CASSEALRGYGYTF.

V is TRBV5-1 and J is TRBJ1-6, with 7 bases fitting TRBD1. CDR1 and CDR2 from the germline V gene are SGHRS and YFSETQ. V trimming: 1 base; J trimming: 11 bases; junction bases outside the gene matches: 6. The CDR3 length is 14 residues. DNA for the CDR3: TGCGCCAGCAGCTTGACAGGGGAGGCCCCACCCCTCCACTTT. This sequence encodes CASSLTGEAPPLHF.

The chain employs TRBV2 and TRBJ2-1; D is undetermined. Trimming took off 6 bases at V and 6 bases at J, with 9 bases between the two ends. The germline V gene encodes CDR1 SNHLY and CDR2 FYNNEI. There are 12 residues in the CDR3. The CDR3 region has the DNA TGTGCCAGCAGAGCTCTAGGCAATGAGCAGTTCTTC. Translating gives CASRALGNEQFF.

The rearrangement uses TRBV5-1 and TRBJ1-2; D perhaps matches TRBD1 (6 bases). V was trimmed by 7 bases and J by 4 bases, leaving 17 bases between them. CDR3 length: 14 amino acids. From germline, CDR1 is SGHRS and CDR2 YFSETQ. CDR3 amino acids: CASGTGDIGYGYTF. The CDR3 bases are TGCGCCAGCGGGACGGGGGACATTGGCTATGGCTACACCTTC.

The gene calls are TRBV2 and TRBJ1-3; the D is unclear. The CDR3 runs to 15 residues. Deletions cut 5 bases from V and 0 bases from J, with 11 bases between. Germline V gene lookup returns CDR1 SNHLY and CDR2 FYNNEI. CDR3 DNA: TGTGCCAGCAGTATAGACGGGAGCTCTGGAAACACCATATATTTT. It codes for CASSIDGSSGNTIYF.

This clone was recorded once. This chain uses TRBV2 with TRBJ2-7, with TRBD1 identical over 8 bases. The germline CDR1 and CDR2 sequences are SNHLY and FYNNEI. V dropped 6 bases and J dropped 3; count of bases not matched to a gene: 7. This CDR3 region has 14 residues. The CDR3: CASRLGQANYEQYF. CDR3 sequence (DNA): TGTGCCAGCAGGCTGGGACAGGCGAACTACGAGCAGTACTTC. Variable domain in full (rest from reference TRBV2 and TRBJ2-7): EPEVTQTPSHQVTQMGQEVILRCVPISNHLYFYWYRQILGQKVEFLVSFYNNEISEKSEIFDDQFSVERPDGSNFTLKIRSTKLEDSAMYFCASRLGQANYEQYFGPGTRLTVT.

V usage is TRBV5-8 and J usage is TRBJ1-1; a weak D match, TRBD1 (6 bases). This CDR3 is 16 amino acids long. Germline lookup yields CDR1 SGHTS and CDR2 YDEGEE. V was cut by 4 bases and J by 1 base, with 17 bases left in between. This CDR3 is CASSPPWGAGNTEAFF. The CDR3 DNA follows: TGTGCCAGCAGCCCACCCTGGGGGGCGGGGAACACTGAAGCTTTCTTT.

The chain recombines TRBV19 with TRBJ1-2; D unresolved. Germline CDR1 reads LNHDA; CDR2 reads SQIVND (reference sequence). The CDR3 extends over 13 amino acids. V lost 6 bases and J lost 4, with 12 bases in between. The CDR3 loop is CASRETVTYGYTF. The CDR3 DNA is TGTGCCAGTAGAGAAACGGTTACCTATGGCTACACCTTC.